This TCR beta chain was observed in a study of T cells in localized non-small cell lung cancer. General study findings and limits: Overall survival was longer when the density of T cells in the blood was higher.

CDR3 length: 14 residues. Germline lookup yields CDR1 SGHDN and CDR2 FVKESK. V was trimmed by 7 bases and J by 3 bases, leaving 14 bases between them. The table came from immunoSEQ multiplex PCR; TCRdb's copy has only in-frame clones and leaves some out. The data show around 1,800 clones, with roughly 29% seen just once and about 14% held by the top ten. Concerning this clone: Its specificity is unknown.

The sample here was lung tumor tissue, taken before any cancer treatment. This chain joins TRBV14 and TRBJ2-3; D gene unclear. This clonotype originated in a woman aged 35 to 70 with stage I lung adenocarcinoma. In DNA form, the CDR3 reads TGTGCCAGCACCAGTATGGTAGAGACAGATACGCAGTATTTT. The encoded protein is CASTSMVETDTQYF.